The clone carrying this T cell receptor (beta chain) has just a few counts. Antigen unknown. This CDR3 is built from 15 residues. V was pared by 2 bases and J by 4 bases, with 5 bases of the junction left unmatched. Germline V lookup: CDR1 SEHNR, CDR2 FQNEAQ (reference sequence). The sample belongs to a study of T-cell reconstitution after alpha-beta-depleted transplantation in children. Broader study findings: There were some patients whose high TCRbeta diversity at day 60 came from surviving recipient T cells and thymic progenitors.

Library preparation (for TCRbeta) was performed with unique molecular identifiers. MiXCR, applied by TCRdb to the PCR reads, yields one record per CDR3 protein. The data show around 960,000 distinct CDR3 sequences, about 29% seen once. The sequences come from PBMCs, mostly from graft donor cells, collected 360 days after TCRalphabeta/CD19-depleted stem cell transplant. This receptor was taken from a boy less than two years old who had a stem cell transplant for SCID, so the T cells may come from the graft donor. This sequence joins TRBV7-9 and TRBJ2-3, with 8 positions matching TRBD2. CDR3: CASSLSGGRADTQYF. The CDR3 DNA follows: TGTGCCAGCAGCTTATCGGGGGGGCGGGCAGATACGCAGTATTTT. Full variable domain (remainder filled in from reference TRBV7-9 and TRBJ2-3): DTGVSQNPRHKITKRGQNVTFRCDPISEHNRLYWYRQTLGQGPEFLTYFQNEAQLEKSRLLSDRFSAERPKGSFSTLEIQRTEQGDSAMYLCASSLSGGRADTQYFGPGTRLTVL.